A selection of T cell receptor beta chains follows, all from one sample in a study of OX40 agonist ivuxolimab in advanced cancers. Sequencing was performed with immunoSEQ multiplex PCR; in TCRdb, only in-frame clones are kept and a portion is missing. This sample has roughly 75,000 clones, with 90% found just once. Sequencing was performed on CD4+ or CD8+ T cells sorted from blood, taken in a trial of the OX40 agonist ivuxolimab. The receptor source for this set is an adult with an advanced solid tumor such as melanoma, head and neck, liver or kidney cancer. Each CDR3 is given with its conserved first and last residue. A D gene is named only where the DNA matches it firmly. Not all rows give a size; the values are once, few, many and, for expanded clones, a class.

size: .
V: TRBV6-1
D: .
J: TRBJ1-2
DNA: TGTGCCAGCAGTGATACGGGGGCCTATGGCTACACCTTC
CDR3: CASSDTGAYGYTF

size: .
V: TRBV11-2
D: .
J: TRBJ2-5
DNA: TGTGCCAGCAGTCCTAGGGCCTTAGCGGAGCAAGAGACCCAGTACTTC
CDR3: CASSPRALAEQETQYF

size: .
V: TRBV2
D: TRBD1
J: TRBJ2-7
DNA: TGTGCCAGCATGCCCAGGGGGTACGAGCAGTACTTC
CDR3: CASMPRGYEQYF

size: .
V: TRBV19
D: TRBD1
J: TRBJ1-1
DNA: TGTGCCAGTAGCCTAGGCAGGGGGATTTCGGAAGCTTTCTTT
CDR3: CASSLGRGISEAFF

size: .
V: TRBV7-2
D: TRBD1
J: TRBJ2-7
DNA: TGTGCCAGCAGCTCCTCGGGACAGGGGGTCTGGGAGCAGTACTTC
CDR3: CASSSSGQGVWEQYF

size: .
V: TRBV28
D: .
J: TRBJ2-2
DNA: TGTGCCAGCAGACGGGACTTGGACACCGGGGAGCTGTTTTTT
CDR3: CASRRDLDTGELFF

size: .
V: TRBV19
D: TRBD2
J: TRBJ2-3
DNA: TGTGCCAGCTCATCTACGGGAGGGATAGGCGATACGCAGTATTTT
CDR3: CASSSTGGIGDTQYF

size: .
V: TRBV7-9
D: TRBD1
J: TRBJ2-3
DNA: TGTGCCAGCAGCTCCGGGACAGGGGTAAAAACGCAGTATTTT
CDR3: CASSSGTGVKTQYF

size: .
V: TRBV30
D: TRBD1
J: TRBJ1-1
DNA: TGTGCCTGGGAAGACAGGGGGCTGGGCACTGAAGCTTTCTTT
CDR3: CAWEDRGLGTEAFF

size: .
V: TRBV2
D: .
J: TRBJ2-3
DNA: TGTGCCAGCAGCTCGGGCCCCACAGGCACAGATACGCAGTATTTT
CDR3: CASSSGPTGTDTQYF

size: .
V: TRBV18
D: TRBD1
J: TRBJ2-1
DNA: TGTGCCAGCTCACCCGCGGACAGGGTGATTCCCAATGAGCAGTTCTTC
CDR3: CASSPADRVIPNEQFF

size: .
V: TRBV27
D: .
J: TRBJ2-4
DNA: TGTGCCAACACCCAACACCACAGGGACATTCAGTACTTC
CDR3: CANTQHHRDIQYF

size: few
V: TRBV19
D: .
J: TRBJ2-2
DNA: TGTGCCAGTCATACCACCGGGGAGCTGTTTTTT
CDR3: CASHTTGELFF

size: once
V: TRBV28
D: .
J: TRBJ2-1
DNA: TGTGCCAGCGGTCTTCGGCAGTCCGACTACAATGAGCAGTTCTTC
CDR3: CASGLRQSDYNEQFF

size: once
V: TRBV9
D: .
J: TRBJ2-7
DNA: TGTGCCAGCAGCGTAGGAGGAGGGCGGGGAGCCTCCTACGAGCAGTACTTC
CDR3: CASSVGGGRGASYEQYF

size: .
V: TRBV11-3
D: TRBD2
J: TRBJ2-5
DNA: TGTGCCAGCAGCTTAGGGACTAGCGCGGGGGCAAAGGAGACCCAGTACTTC
CDR3: CASSLGTSAGAKETQYF